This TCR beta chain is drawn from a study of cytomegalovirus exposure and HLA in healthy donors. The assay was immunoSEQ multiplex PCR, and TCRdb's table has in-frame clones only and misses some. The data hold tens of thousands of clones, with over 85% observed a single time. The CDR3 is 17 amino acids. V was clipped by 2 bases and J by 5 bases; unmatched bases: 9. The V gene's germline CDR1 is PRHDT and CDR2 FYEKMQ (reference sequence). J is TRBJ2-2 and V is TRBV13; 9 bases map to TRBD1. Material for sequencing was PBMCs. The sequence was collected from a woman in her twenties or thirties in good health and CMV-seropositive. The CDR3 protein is CASSLRDRVFGTGELFF. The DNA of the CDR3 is TGTGCCAGCAGCTTAAGGGACAGGGTTTTTGGGACCGGGGAGCTGTTTTTT. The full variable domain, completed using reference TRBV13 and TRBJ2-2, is AAGVIQSPRHLIKEKRETATLKCYPIPRHDTVYWYQQGPGQDPQFLISFYEKMQSDKGSIPDRFSAQQFSDYHSELNMSSLELGDSALYFCASSLRDRVFGTGELFFGEGSRLTVL.